This entry describes one T cell receptor (beta chain). The sample originates from a study of blood T cell repertoires in COVID-19. In the study overall: The United States, Italy and Spain were the sources of the acute and convalescent COVID-19 samples. From T cells, B-cell-depleted T cells, or PBMCs came the material, which was cDNA or gDNA.

In the study's own analysis: Reference gene primer amplification in the assay estimated nucleated cell counts. Here immunoSEQ multiplex PCR was the method, and the copy in TCRdb shows in-frame clones only, minus some. V and J calls and clone size come straight from that table; D and trimming were deduced from the DNA. This repertoire shows 350,000 or so clones, about four fifths found once; its top ten account for around 3%. The CDR3 spans 14 residues. The V gene's germline CDR1 is SNHLY and CDR2 FYNNEI. V shed 6 bases and J 6 bases; nucleotides not matched to a gene: 8. This sequence originates from a man younger than 45 with active or convalescent COVID-19. Sequencing input: peripheral blood. J is TRBJ2-7 and V is TRBV2; 10 bases agree with TRBD1. As DNA, the CDR3 is TGTGCCAGCAGCGGGACAGGGGTGCTCGGCGAGCAGTACTTC. Translation: CASSGTGVLGEQYF.